Below, one TCR beta chain is given with its context. Its antigen is still unknown. Only in-frame clones appear in the TCRdb table, and some are missing; sequencing was by immunoSEQ multiplex PCR. The sample carries fewer than 60,000 clones, 82% recorded once. V lost 4 bases, J lost 6 bases, and 16 bases stayed unmatched. This CDR3 region has 18 residues. The germline gives CDR1 SGHRS, CDR2 YFSETQ. This specimen comes from a study of OX40 agonist ivuxolimab in advanced cancers. General study findings and limits: Averaged across samples, CD8+ T cells carried more expanded clones than CD4+ did.

This sequence was found in an adult with an advanced solid tumor such as melanoma, head and neck, liver or kidney cancer. The chain joins TRBV5-1 to TRBJ2-1; the match to TRBD2 covers 10 bases. Sequencing used CD4+ or CD8+ T cells sorted from blood, obtained in a trial of the OX40 agonist ivuxolimab. CDR3 bases: TGCGCCAGCAGCCCAATTCCCATCACTAGCGGGAACAGCAATGAGCAGTTCTTC. This translates into CASSPIPITSGNSNEQFF. Filled out from reference TRBV5-1 and TRBJ2-1, the complete variable domain reads KAGVTQTPRYLIKTRGQQVTLSCSPISGHRSVSWYQQTPGQGLQFLFEYFSETQRNKGNFPGRFSGRQFSNSRSEMNVSTLELGDSALYLCASSPIPITSGNSNEQFFGPGTRLTVL.